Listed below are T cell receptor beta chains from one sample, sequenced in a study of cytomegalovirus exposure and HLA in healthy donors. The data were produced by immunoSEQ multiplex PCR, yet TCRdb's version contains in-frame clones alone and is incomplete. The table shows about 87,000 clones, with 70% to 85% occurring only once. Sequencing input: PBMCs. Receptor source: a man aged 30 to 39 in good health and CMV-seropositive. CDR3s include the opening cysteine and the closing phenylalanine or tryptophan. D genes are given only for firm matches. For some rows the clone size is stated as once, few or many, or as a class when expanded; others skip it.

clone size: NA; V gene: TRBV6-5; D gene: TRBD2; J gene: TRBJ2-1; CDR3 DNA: TGTGCCAGCGGGCGGGGGGTCCACAATGAGCAGTTCTTC; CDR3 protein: CASGRGVHNEQFF
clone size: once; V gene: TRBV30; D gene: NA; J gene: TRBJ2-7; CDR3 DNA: TGTGCCTGGAGTGTTCGCTACGAGCAGTACTTC; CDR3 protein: CAWSVRYEQYF
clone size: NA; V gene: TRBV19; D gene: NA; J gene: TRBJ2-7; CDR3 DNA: TGTGCCAGTAGTACCTTAGCGGTTGGGGAGCAGTACTTC; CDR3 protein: CASSTLAVGEQYF
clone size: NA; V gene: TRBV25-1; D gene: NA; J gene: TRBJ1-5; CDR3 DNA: TGTGCCAGCAGTGAATCCAGGGAGGCTCAGCCCCAGCATTTT; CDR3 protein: CASSESREAQPQHF
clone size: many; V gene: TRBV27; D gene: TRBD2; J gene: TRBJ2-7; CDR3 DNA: TGTGCCAGCAGTTTACTGGCGGGAGGGCATGAGCAGTACTTC; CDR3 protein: CASSLLAGGHEQYF
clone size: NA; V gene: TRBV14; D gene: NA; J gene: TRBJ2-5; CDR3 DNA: TGTGCCAGCAGCCTAAGAAGGAGCAGCGGGTTCCAAGAGACCCAGTACTTC; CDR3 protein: CASSLRRSSGFQETQYF
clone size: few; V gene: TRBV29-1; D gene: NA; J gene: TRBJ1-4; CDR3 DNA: TGCAGCGTTTATGCGGGGGAAAAACTGTTTTTT; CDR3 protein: CSVYAGEKLFF
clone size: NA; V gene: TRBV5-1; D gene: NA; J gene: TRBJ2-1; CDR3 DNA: TGCGCCAGCGACCGGGAAGGCTCCTACAATGAGCAGTTCTTC; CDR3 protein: CASDREGSYNEQFF
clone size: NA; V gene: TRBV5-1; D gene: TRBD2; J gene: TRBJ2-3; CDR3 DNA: TGCGCCAGCAGCTTGTCTAGCGGGAGTGTAACAGATACGCAGTATTTT; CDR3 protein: CASSLSSGSVTDTQYF
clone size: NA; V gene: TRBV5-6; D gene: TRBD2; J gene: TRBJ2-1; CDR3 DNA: TGTGCCAGCAGCTCCATACCGCGGGGGGGCGGCCCCAATGAGCAGTTCTTC; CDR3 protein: CASSSIPRGGGPNEQFF
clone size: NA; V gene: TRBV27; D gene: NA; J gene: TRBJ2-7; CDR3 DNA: TGTGCCAGCAGTTGGAGGGTGGACTACGAGCAGTACTTC; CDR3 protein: CASSWRVDYEQYF
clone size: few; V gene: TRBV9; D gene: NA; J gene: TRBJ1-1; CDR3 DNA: TGTGCCAGCAGCCGTAGGAGAGAAACCATGAACACTGAAGCTTTCTTT; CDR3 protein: CASSRRRETMNTEAFF
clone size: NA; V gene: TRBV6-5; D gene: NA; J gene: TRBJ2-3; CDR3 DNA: TGTGCCAGCAGTTACAGTCCGGAGGAGGCAGATACGCAGTATTTT; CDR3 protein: CASSYSPEEADTQYF
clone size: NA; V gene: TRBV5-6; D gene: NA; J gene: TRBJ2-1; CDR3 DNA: TGTGCCAGCAGCTCCACGGGGGTCTCCTACAATGAGCAGTTCTTC; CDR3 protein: CASSSTGVSYNEQFF
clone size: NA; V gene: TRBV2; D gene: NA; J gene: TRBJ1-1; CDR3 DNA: TGTGCAACCTCAGTGAACACTGAAGCTTTCTTT; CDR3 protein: CATSVNTEAFF
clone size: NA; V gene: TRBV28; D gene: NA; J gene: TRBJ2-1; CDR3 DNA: TGTGCCAGCAGCAACGCCCCCAGGGGTGAGCAGTTCTTC; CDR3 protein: CASSNAPRGEQFF
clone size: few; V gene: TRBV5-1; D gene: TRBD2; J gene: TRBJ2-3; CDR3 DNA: TGCGCCAGCAGGGCTGGCGGGGGGGCCGGAGATACGCAGTATTTT; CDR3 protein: CASRAGGGAGDTQYF
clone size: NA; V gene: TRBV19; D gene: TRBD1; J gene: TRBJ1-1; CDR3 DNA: TGTGCCAGTAGTTCGAGAGGGTCACAGGGGACTGAAGCTTTCTTT; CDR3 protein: CASSSRGSQGTEAFF
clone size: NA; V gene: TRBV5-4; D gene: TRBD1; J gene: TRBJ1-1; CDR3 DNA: TGTGCCAGCAGCTATGGAGGGGGCAGGTTTTGGGACACTGAAGCTTTCTTT; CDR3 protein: CASSYGGGRFWDTEAFF
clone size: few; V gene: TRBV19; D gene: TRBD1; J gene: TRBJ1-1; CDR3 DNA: TGTGCCAGTAGTATCTTGGGGACAGGGTCCCTGAACACTGAAGCTTTCTTT; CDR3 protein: CASSILGTGSLNTEAFF
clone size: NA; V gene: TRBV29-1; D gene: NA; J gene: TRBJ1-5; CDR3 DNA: TGCAGCGTTATGACAGATAGCAATCAGCCCCAGCATTTT; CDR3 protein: CSVMTDSNQPQHF
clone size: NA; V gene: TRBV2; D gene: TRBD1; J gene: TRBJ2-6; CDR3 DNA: TGTGCCAGCACCACAGGGGCGAAAGGGGCCAACGTCCTGACTTTC; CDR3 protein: CASTTGAKGANVLTF
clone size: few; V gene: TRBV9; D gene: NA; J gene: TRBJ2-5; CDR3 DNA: TGTGCCAGCAGCCCCTGGACAGGGAGGGGCCAGGAGACCCAGTACTTC; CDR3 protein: CASSPWTGRGQETQYF
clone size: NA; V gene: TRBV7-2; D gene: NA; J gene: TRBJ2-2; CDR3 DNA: TGTGCCAGCAGCTTCGAGGGAGTAACCGGGGAGCTGTTTTTT; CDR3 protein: CASSFEGVTGELFF
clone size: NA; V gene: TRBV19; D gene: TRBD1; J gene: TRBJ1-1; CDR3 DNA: TGTGCCAGTAGTATAAATGCTGACAGGGGTGACACTGAAGCTTTCTTT; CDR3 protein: CASSINADRGDTEAFF
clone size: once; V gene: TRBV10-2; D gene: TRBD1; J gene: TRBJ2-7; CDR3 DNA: TGCGCCAGCATCGAACCGGGACAGGGGGAGTACGAGCAGTACTTC; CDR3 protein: CASIEPGQGEYEQYF
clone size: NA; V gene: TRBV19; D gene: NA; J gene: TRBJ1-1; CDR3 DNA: TGTGCCAGTAGTAGCGGCATGGGGGGAATGAACACTGAAGCTTTCTTT; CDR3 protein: CASSSGMGGMNTEAFF
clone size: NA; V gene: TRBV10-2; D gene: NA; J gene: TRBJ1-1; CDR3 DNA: TGCGCCAGCAGGTCCGGGACACCGAACACTGAAGCTTTCTTT; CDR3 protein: CASRSGTPNTEAFF
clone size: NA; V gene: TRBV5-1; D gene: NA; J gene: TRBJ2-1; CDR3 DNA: TGCGCCAGCAGCTTAGAGGGCAATGAGCAGTTCTTC; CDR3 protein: CASSLEGNEQFF
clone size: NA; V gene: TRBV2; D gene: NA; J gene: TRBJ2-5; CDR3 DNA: TGTGCCAGCGGGCTACTCCAGGAGACCCAGTACTTC; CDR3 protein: CASGLLQETQYF
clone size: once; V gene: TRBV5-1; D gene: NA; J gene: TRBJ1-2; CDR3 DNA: TGCGCCAGCAGCTTGGACAGGCCTGGGGATTTTGGCTACACCTTC; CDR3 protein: CASSLDRPGDFGYTF
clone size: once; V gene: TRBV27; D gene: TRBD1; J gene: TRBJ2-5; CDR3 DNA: TGTGCCAGCAGTTTCCGGGACAGGGATAGGGAGACCCAGTACTTC; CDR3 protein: CASSFRDRDRETQYF
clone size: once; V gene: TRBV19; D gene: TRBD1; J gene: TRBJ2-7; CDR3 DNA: TGTGCCAGTAGTCTAGGACAGGGGAGCTACGAGCAGTACTTC; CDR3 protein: CASSLGQGSYEQYF